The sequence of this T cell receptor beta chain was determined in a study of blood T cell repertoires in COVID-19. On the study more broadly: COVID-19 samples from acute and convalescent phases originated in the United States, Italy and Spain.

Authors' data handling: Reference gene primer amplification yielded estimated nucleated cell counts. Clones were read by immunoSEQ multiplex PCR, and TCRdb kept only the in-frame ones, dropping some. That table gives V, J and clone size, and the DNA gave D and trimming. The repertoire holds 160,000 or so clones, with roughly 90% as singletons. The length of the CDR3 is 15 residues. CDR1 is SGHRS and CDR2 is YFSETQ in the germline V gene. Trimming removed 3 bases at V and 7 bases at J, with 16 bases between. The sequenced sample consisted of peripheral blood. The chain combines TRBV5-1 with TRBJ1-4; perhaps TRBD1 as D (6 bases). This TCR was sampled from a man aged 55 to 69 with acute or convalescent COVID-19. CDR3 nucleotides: TGCGCCAGCAGCTATGGGGACACCCCAGCTGAAAAACTGTTTTTT. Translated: CASSYGDTPAEKLFF.